This T cell receptor beta chain stems from a study of blood T cells in healthy people across ages. It was with a sample-barcoded 5' primer and a J-beta primer mix that a second PCR of about 6 to 12 cycles was run. From the 5' RACE reads, TCRdb called clonotypes with MiXCR, one entry per CDR3 protein. The table lists about 1.1 million distinct CDR3 sequences, 35% to 40% of them singletons. The individuals who served as donors were healthy Caucasians living in Russia, aged roughly 6 to 90. Drawn from each donor were approximately 9.2 milliliters of peripheral blood. This clonotype came up many times. No antigen is known for it. Trimming pared 6 bases from V and 1 base from J, leaving 9 bases between. The CDR3 totals 13 residues. Per germline, CDR1 MRHNA and CDR2 SNTAGT. Whole-study results and caveats: Naive T cell percentage showed a strong correlation with TCR beta diversity. Aged donors had fewer naive CD4+ cells and lower diversity than long-lived donors.

The chain combines TRBV6-4 with TRBJ1-1, with no clear D. This TCR came from a man in his late teens or twenties in good health. Input material: blood. CDR3 bases: TGTGCCAGCAGCCCGACACCGAACACTGAAGCTTTCTTT. Amino acids: CASSPTPNTEAFF.